This T cell receptor beta chain was sequenced for a study of T cell responses to AZD1222 COVID-19 vaccine. The study's findings and limits: At 160-218 and 743-854, vaccine-associated CD4 TCRs were dominant, and they spanned spike. White British people made up most donors, females outnumbered males, and clonal diversity was possibly underestimated. Two AZD1222 doses significantly raised spike-specific TCR breadth and depth over controls.

Data came from immunoSEQ multiplex PCR; TCRdb stores just in-frame clones and leaves some out. The data hold around 180,000 clones, with 90% observed a single time. The length of the CDR3 is 15 residues. Trimming shortened V by 4 bases and J by 0 bases, and 13 bases separated the two germline ends. Germline values: CDR1 LNHDA, CDR2 SQIVND (reference sequence). This clone came up once. Its specificity is unknown. The receptor was isolated from an adult in good health. This chain joins TRBV19 and TRBJ2-7; tentatively, D is TRBD1 (6 bases). The starting material was peripheral blood, obtained on day 0 of AZD1222 vaccination. DNA for the CDR3: TGTGCCAGTAGTAGATATACAGGGACCTCCTACGAGCAGTACTTC. It specifies CASSRYTGTSYEQYF.